This T cell receptor (beta chain) was observed in a study of blood T cell repertoires in COVID-19. The overall study: Samples came from the United States, Italy and Spain, spanning acute and convalescent COVID-19. From T cells, B-cell-depleted T cells, or PBMCs came the material, which was cDNA or gDNA.

The V gene's germline CDR1 is SGHDT and CDR2 YYEEEE. There are 13 residues in the CDR3. The V gene lost 0 bases and the J gene lost 5 bases, with 9 bases spanning the gap. Under the authors' procedure: For nucleated cells, counts were estimated from reference gene primer amplification. TCRdb keeps only in-frame clones here, not all; method: immunoSEQ multiplex PCR. V and J calls and clone size follow that table, whereas D and trimming were derived from the DNA. The sample lists tens of thousands of clones; 83% were seen once. This chain connects TRBV5-6 to TRBJ2-7, with D perhaps matching TRBD1 (5 bases). The TCR was taken from a man aged 45-60 years with acute or convalescent COVID-19. The sample taken for sequencing was peripheral blood. The CDR3: CASSLAGWNEQYF. The CDR3 nucleotides read TGTGCCAGCAGCTTGGCAGGGTGGAACGAGCAGTACTTC. Variable domain in full (rest from reference TRBV5-6 and TRBJ2-7): DAGVTQSPTHLIKTRGQQVTLRCSPKSGHDTVSWYQQALGQGPQFIFQYYEEEERQRGNFPDRFSGHQFPNYSSELNVNALLLGDSALYLCASSLAGWNEQYFGPGTRLTVT.